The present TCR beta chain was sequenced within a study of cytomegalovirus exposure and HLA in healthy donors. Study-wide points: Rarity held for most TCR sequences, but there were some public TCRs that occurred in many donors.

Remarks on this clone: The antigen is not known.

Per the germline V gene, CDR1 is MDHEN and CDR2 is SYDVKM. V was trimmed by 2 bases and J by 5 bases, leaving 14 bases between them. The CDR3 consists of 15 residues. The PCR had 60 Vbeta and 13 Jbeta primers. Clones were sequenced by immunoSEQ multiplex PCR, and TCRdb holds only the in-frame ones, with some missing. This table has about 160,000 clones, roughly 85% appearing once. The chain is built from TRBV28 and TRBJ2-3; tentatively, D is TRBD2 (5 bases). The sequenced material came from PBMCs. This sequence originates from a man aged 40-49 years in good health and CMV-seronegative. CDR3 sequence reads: CASSLSGRLRDTQYF. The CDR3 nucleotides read TGTGCCAGCAGTTTAAGTGGGCGACTAAGAGATACGCAGTATTTT.